This T cell receptor beta chain was found in a study of PD-L1 blockade in urothelial cancer. The overall study: Blood analysis occurred 3 weeks (second dose) and 6 weeks after treatment start.

CDR3 length equals 18 residues. The V and J ends lost 2 bases and 0 bases, in that order; junction bases with no gene match: 8. Per germline, CDR1 SEHNR and CDR2 FQNEAQ (reference sequence). Spike-ins of synthetic TCR analog templates went into each PCR. Profiling relied on immunoSEQ multiplex PCR, and the TCRdb table lists in-frame clones only, not all of them. Of roughly 74,000 clones listed, approximately 90% are singletons. Sequences were derived from PBMCs, sampled around atezolizumab (anti-PD-L1) treatment. V is TRBV7-9 and J is TRBJ2-1, with 9 nucleotides matching TRBD2. The clonotype was recovered from a woman in her 70s with urothelial cancer. CDR3 residues: CASSLLPSGASSYNEQFF. The CDR3 nucleotides are TGTGCCAGCAGCTTATTACCTAGCGGGGCGAGCTCCTACAATGAGCAGTTCTTC.